This TCR beta chain was obtained from a study of shared clonotypes between healthy human individuals. Study overall: A donor's plate count was three for CD4 naive and three for CD4 memory; CD8 naive had two and CD8 memory one.

The material for each subset, its genomic DNA, was split evenly across several immunoSEQ plates. An approximately 200 ng quantity of DNA, tens of thousands of T cell genomes, went into the sorted-subset replicate PCRs. The protocol was immunoSEQ multiplex PCR, while the TCRdb copy is restricted to in-frame clones and leaves out a portion. Seen here are 980,000 or so clones, roughly 72% observed once, and the top ten hold approximately 1.5%. Splitting the CD4+ cells yielded a CD45RA+ naive subset and a CD45RA-negative memory subset. The CDR3 spans 15 residues. The germline V gene has CDR1 GTSNPN and CDR2 SVGIG (reference sequence). J was trimmed by 4 bases and V by 1 base; bases with no gene match: 5.

This clonotype originated in a man aged 18 to 29 in good health. The V call is TRBV30, the J call TRBJ2-3; 10 bases agree with TRBD2. The sample comprised memory CD4+ T cells sorted from blood. As to subset: CD45RA-negative fraction. The CDR3 region is CAWSALAGASDTQYF. For the CDR3, the DNA is TGTGCCTGGAGTGCTCTAGCGGGAGCTTCAGATACGCAGTATTTT. Full variable domain (remainder filled in from reference TRBV30 and TRBJ2-3): SQTIHQWPATLVQPVGSPLSLECTVEGTSNPNLYWYRQAAGRGLQLLFYSVGIGQISSEVPQNLSASRPQDRQFILSSKKLLLSDSGFYLCAWSALAGASDTQYFGPGTRLTVL.